This T cell receptor (beta chain) stems from a study of blood T cell repertoires in COVID-19. About the study: T cells, B-cell-depleted T cells, or PBMCs supplied cDNA or gDNA.

This clone was recorded once. Original data processing: Amplifying reference gene primers gave estimates of nucleated cell counts. TCRdb's table, derived via immunoSEQ multiplex PCR, lists solely in-frame clones and lacks some. V and J calls and clone size follow that table, whereas D and trimming were derived from the DNA. The repertoire holds fewer than 80,000 clones, with approximately 90% as singletons. The CDR3 runs 16 residues. The V segment lost 4 bases and the J segment 5 bases; nucleotides outside the gene matches: 5. Germline CDR1 reads SGHDN; CDR2 reads FVKESK. This clonotype was obtained from a human donor in a cohort sampled during active COVID-19. The specimen sequenced was peripheral blood. V is TRBV14 and J is TRBJ2-5; 15 positions agree with TRBD2. CDR3 nucleotide sequence: TGTGCCAGCAGCCCCGGGACTAGCGGGAGGATGGAGACCCAGTACTTC. Translating gives CASSPGTSGRMETQYF.